These T cell receptor beta chains were read from a single sample in a study of Ad26.COV2.S vaccination and SARS-CoV-2 variants. Using immunoSEQ multiplex PCR, the repertoire was profiled, and TCRdb retains in-frame clones only, with some absent. The repertoire holds some 320,000 clones, with 86% as singletons. The material was peripheral blood, obtained in a trial of Ad26.COV2.S vaccine versus placebo. These receptor sequences come from a person aged 18 to 59 who received the Ad26.COV2.S COVID-19 vaccine or a placebo. The CDR3 runs from the conserved cysteine through the conserved F or W. Fields, in order: CDR3 DNA, CDR3 protein, J gene, V gene, D gene, clone size. The D gene is left open where the match is weak. Clone size is not always given. Where it is, it says once, few, many or a class for expanded clones.

DNA: TGTGCCAGCAGTCAGGGGACTAGCGGAAACAATGAGCAGTTCTTC
CDR3: CASSQGTSGNNEQFF
J: TRBJ2-1
V: TRBV6-2/TRBV6-3
D: TRBD2
size: NA

DNA: TGTGCCGAGAGGCAGGGGTCTTCACCCCTCCACTTT
CDR3: CAERQGSSPLHF
J: TRBJ1-6
V: TRBV30
D: NA
size: NA

DNA: TGTGCCAGCAGCGTGGGGGGGGTCCCCGCCACAGATACGCAGTATTTT
CDR3: CASSVGGVPATDTQYF
J: TRBJ2-3
V: TRBV9
D: TRBD2
size: NA

DNA: TGTGCCAGTAGTCCGGGGACGGGAGTTAAAGAGACCCAGTACTTC
CDR3: CASSPGTGVKETQYF
J: TRBJ2-5
V: TRBV19
D: NA
size: NA

DNA: TGTGCCAGCGCCTTTGCACGTGCACTATACAATGAGCAGTTCTTC
CDR3: CASAFARALYNEQFF
J: TRBJ2-1
V: TRBV7-9
D: NA
size: NA

DNA: TGTGCCAGCAGCGTAGATCTGAGCATCTCTGGAAACACCATATATTTT
CDR3: CASSVDLSISGNTIYF
J: TRBJ1-3
V: TRBV9
D: NA
size: few

DNA: TGTGCCAGCAGGGAGGCAGGGGTTGCCTATAATTCACCCCTCCACTTT
CDR3: CASREAGVAYNSPLHF
J: TRBJ1-6
V: TRBV27
D: NA
size: NA

DNA: TGTGCCAGCAGCTCCATCTTCCAGGGCTATGGCTACACCTTC
CDR3: CASSSIFQGYGYTF
J: TRBJ1-2
V: TRBV5-6
D: NA
size: NA

DNA: TGTGCCAGCAGCCCGGGACTAGCGGGGAGGAACACCGGGGAGCTGTTTTTT
CDR3: CASSPGLAGRNTGELFF
J: TRBJ2-2
V: TRBV7-8
D: TRBD2
size: NA

DNA: TGTGCCAGCAGCTTAAACGGCGGGGGGGGCGTAGATACGCAGTATTTT
CDR3: CASSLNGGGGVDTQYF
J: TRBJ2-3
V: TRBV7-2
D: TRBD2
size: few

DNA: TGTGCCAGCAGCTCCGGGATGAACACTGAAGCTTTCTTT
CDR3: CASSSGMNTEAFF
J: TRBJ1-1
V: TRBV5-6
D: NA
size: once

DNA: TGTGCCAGCAGTGTTAAGAGGGAGGCCTACGAGCAGTACTTC
CDR3: CASSVKREAYEQYF
J: TRBJ2-7
V: TRBV2
D: NA
size: NA

DNA: TGTGCCAGCAGCTCAGACAGGGGTGAAAAACTGTTTTTT
CDR3: CASSSDRGEKLFF
J: TRBJ1-4
V: TRBV5-6
D: TRBD1
size: few

DNA: TGCAGTGCATGGGCCTTCTATGGCTACACCTTC
CDR3: CSAWAFYGYTF
J: TRBJ1-2
V: TRBV20-1
D: NA
size: NA